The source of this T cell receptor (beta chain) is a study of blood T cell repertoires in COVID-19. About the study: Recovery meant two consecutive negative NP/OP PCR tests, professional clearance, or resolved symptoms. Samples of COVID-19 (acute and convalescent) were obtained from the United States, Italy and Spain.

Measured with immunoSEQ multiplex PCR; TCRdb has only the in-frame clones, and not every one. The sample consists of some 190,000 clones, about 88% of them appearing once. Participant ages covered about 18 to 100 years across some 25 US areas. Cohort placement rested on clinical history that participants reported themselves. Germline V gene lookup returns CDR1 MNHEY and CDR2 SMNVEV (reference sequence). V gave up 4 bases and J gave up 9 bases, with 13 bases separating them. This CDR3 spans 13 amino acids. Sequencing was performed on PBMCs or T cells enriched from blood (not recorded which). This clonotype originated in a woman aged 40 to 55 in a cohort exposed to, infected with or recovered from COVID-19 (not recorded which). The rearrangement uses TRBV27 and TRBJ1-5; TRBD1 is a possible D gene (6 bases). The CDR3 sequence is CASSWDIRWPQHF. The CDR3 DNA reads TGTGCCAGCAGTTGGGACATCCGTTGGCCCCAGCATTTT.